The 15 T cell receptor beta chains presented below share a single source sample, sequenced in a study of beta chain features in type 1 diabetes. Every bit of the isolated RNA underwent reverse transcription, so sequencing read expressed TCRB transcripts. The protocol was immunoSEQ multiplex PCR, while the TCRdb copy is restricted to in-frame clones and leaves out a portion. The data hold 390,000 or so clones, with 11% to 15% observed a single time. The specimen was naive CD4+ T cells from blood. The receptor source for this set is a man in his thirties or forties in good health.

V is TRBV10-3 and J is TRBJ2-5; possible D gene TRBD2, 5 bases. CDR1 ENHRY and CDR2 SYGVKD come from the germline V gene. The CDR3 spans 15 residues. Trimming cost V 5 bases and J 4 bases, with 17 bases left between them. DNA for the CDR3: TGTGCCATCAGTAGAGCCAATGCCGGAGGAGAGACCCAGTACTTC. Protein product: CAISRANAGGETQYF.

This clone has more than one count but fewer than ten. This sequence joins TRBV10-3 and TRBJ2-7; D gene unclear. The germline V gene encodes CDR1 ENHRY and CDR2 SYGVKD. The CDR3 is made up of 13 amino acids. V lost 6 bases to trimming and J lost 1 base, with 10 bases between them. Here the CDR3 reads CAIRPSRSYEQYF. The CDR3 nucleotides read TGTGCCATCAGACCCTCTAGATCCTACGAGCAGTACTTC.

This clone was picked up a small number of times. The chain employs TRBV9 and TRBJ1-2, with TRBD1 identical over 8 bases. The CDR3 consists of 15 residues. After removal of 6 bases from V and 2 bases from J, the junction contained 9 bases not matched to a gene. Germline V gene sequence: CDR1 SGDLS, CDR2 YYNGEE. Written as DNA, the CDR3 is TGTGCCAGCACGGCAGGGGGCCTCGGAAACTATGGCTACACCTTC. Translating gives CASTAGGLGNYGYTF.

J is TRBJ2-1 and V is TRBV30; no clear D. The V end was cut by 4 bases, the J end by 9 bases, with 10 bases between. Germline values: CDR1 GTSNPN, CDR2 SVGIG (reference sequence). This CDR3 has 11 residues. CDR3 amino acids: CAWTSLGEQFF. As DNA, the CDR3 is TGTGCCTGGACTAGTTTAGGTGAGCAGTTCTTC. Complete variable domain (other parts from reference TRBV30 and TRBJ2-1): SQTIHQWPATLVQPVGSPLSLECTVEGTSNPNLYWYRQAAGRGLQLLFYSVGIGQISSEVPQNLSASRPQDRQFILSSKKLLLSDSGFYLCAWTSLGEQFFGPGTRLTVL.

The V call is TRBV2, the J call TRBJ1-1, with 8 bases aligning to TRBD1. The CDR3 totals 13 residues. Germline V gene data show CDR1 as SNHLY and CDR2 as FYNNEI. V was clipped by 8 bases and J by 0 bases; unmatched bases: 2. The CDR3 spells CASGTGMNTEAFF. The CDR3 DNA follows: TGTGCCAGCGGGACAGGAATGAACACTGAAGCTTTCTTT.

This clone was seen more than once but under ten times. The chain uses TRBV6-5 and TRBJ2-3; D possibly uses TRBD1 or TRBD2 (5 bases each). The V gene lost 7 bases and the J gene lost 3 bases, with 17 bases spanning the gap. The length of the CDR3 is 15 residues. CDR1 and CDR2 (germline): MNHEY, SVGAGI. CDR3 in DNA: TGTGCCAGCAACCGAGGGGCGCCGGGGACAGATACGCAGTATTTT. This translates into CASNRGAPGTDTQYF.

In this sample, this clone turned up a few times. CDR3 sequence reads: CASSVVSGPGELFF. The CDR3 DNA sequence: TGTGCCAGCAGCGTAGTGAGCGGTCCCGGGGAGCTGTTTTTT. The chain combines TRBV9 with TRBJ2-2; tentatively, D is TRBD2 (5 bases). V was clipped by 0 bases and J by 6 bases, with 9 bases between them. Germline-derived CDR1 and CDR2 are SGDLS and YYNGEE. This CDR3 comprises 14 residues.

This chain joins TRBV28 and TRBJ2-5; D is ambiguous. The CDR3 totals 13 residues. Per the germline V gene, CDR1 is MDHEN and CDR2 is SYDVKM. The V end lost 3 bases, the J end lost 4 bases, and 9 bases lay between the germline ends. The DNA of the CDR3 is TGTGCCAGCAGTTTGAGTTCTCTAGAGACCCAGTACTTC. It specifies CASSLSSLETQYF.

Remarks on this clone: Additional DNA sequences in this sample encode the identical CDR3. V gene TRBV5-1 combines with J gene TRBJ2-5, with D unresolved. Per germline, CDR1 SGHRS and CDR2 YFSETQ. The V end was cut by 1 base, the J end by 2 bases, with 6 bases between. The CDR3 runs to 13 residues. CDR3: CASSLRGQETQYF. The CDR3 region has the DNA TGCGCCAGCAGCTTGCGTGGGCAAGAGACCCAGTACTTC.

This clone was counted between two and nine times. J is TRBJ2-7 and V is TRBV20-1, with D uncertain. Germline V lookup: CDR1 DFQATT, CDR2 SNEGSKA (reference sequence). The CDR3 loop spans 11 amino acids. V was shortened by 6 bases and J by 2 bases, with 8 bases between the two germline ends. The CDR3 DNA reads TGCAGTGCATCGTCGACCTACGAGCAGTACTTC. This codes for CSASSTYEQYF.

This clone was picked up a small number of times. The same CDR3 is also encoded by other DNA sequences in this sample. CDR3 DNA sequence: TGCAGCGGTCATAGCGGGAGTCGAAACACCGGGGAGCTGTTTTTT. Translating gives CSGHSGSRNTGELFF. The rearrangement uses TRBV29-1 and TRBJ2-2; 9 positions agree with TRBD2. The length of the CDR3 is 15 residues. The V segment lost 7 bases and the J segment 2 bases; nucleotides outside the gene matches: 8. Germline lookup yields CDR1 SQVTM and CDR2 ANQGSEA.

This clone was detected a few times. In nucleotides, the CDR3 is TGTGCCAGCAGCTTAGGACACCTCTCCTACGAGCAGTACGTC. It translates to CASSLGHLSYEQYV. This chain connects TRBV13 to TRBJ2-7; D not certain. V lost 0 bases and J lost 0, with 6 bases in between. Germline V lookup: CDR1 PRHDT, CDR2 FYEKMQ (reference sequence). The CDR3 loop spans 14 amino acids.

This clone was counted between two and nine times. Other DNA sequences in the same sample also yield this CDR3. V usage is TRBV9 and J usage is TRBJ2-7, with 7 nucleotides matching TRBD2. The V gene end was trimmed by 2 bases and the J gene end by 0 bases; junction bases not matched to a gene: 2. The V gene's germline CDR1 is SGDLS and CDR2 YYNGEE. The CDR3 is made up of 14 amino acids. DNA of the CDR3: TGTGCCAGCAGCGTTGGGACTATCTCCTACGAGCAGTACTTC. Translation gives CASSVGTISYEQYF.

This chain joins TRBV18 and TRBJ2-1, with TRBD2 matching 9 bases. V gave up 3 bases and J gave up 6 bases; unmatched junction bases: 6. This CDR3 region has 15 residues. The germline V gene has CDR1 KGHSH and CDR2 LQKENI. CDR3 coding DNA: TGTGCCAGCTCACCTAGCGGGAGAGGTGGCAATGAGCAGTTCTTC. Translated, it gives CASSPSGRGGNEQFF.

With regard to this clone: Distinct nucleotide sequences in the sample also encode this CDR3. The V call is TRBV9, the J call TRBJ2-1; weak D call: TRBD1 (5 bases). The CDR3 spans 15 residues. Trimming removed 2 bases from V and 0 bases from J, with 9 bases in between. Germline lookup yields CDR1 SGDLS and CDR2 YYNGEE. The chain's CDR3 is CASSVQGSSYNEQFF. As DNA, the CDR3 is TGTGCCAGCAGCGTCCAGGGTAGCTCCTACAATGAGCAGTTCTTC.